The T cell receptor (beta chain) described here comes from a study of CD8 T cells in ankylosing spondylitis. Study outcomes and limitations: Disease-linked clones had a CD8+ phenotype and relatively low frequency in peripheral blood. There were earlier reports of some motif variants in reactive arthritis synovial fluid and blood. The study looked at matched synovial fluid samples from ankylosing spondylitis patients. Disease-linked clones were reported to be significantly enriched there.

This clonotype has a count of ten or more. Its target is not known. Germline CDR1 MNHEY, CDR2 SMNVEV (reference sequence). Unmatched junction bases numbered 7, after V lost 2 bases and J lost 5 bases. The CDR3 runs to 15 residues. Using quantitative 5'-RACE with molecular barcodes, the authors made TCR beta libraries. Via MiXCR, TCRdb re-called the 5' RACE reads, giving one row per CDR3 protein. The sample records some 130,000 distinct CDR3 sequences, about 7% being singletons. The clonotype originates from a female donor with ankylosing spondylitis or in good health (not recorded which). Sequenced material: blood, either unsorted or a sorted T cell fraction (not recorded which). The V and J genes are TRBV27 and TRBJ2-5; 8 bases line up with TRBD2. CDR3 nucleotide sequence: TGTGCCAGCAGTTTAGAGTCGGGGGGGTTTGAGACCCAGTACTTC. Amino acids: CASSLESGGFETQYF.